The sequence of this TCR beta chain was determined in a study of shared clonotypes between healthy human individuals. Findings and limits, study-wide: Genetic and exposure-history diversity was limited by the small donor number. Generation of non-shared clonotypes was less probable than generation of clonotypes shared by all four donors. Naive subsets generally exceeded memory subsets in estimated richness.

The length of the CDR3 is 12 residues. Trimming removed 3 bases at V and 4 bases at J, with 7 bases between. CDR1 SQVTM and CDR2 ANQGSEA come from the germline V gene. For this clone: Its specificity is unknown.

Only Caucasian adults living in Nashville, Tennessee made up the donor group. TCRdb keeps only in-frame clones here, not all; method: immunoSEQ multiplex PCR. Of 2,500,000 or so clones in the sample, around 90% were seen once. This sequence originates from a man aged 18 to 29 in good health. The J gene is TRBJ1-3, the V gene TRBV29-1, with no clear D. The sequencing input was naive CD4+ T cells sorted from blood. Subset of the sample: CD45RA+ positively selected. CDR3 DNA: TGCAGCGTTGAGATAGGAGGAAACACCATATATTTT. Encoded protein: CSVEIGGNTIYF.